This record concerns one T cell receptor (beta chain) sequence. This record comes from a study of blood T cell repertoires in COVID-19. CDR3 length: 14 amino acids. Looked up from germline, CDR1 is LNHDA and CDR2 is SQIVND (reference sequence). V lost 7 bases to trimming and J lost 1 base, with 13 bases between them. TCRdb's copy holds only in-frame clones and misses some; the assay was immunoSEQ multiplex PCR. Of around 120,000 clones in the sample, around nine tenths were seen once. The specimen sequenced was peripheral blood. This TCR was recovered from a man aged 50 or older with acute or convalescent COVID-19. This rearrangement joins TRBV19 to TRBJ1-1; no clear D. In nucleotides, the CDR3 is TGTGCCAGTACCCCCGAGACACGGAACACTGAAGCTTTCTTT. This gives the protein CASTPETRNTEAFF.